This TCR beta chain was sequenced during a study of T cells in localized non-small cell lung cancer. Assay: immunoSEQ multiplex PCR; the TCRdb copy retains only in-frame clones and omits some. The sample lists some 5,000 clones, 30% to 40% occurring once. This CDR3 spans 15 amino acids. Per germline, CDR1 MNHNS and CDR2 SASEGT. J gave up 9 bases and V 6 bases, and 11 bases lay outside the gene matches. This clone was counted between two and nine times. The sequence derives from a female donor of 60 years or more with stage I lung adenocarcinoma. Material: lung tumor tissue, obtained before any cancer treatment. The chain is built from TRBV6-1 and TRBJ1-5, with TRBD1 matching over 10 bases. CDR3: CASSEPTGGGPPQHF. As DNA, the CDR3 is TGTGCCAGCAGCGAACCGACAGGGGGCGGTCCGCCCCAGCATTTT.